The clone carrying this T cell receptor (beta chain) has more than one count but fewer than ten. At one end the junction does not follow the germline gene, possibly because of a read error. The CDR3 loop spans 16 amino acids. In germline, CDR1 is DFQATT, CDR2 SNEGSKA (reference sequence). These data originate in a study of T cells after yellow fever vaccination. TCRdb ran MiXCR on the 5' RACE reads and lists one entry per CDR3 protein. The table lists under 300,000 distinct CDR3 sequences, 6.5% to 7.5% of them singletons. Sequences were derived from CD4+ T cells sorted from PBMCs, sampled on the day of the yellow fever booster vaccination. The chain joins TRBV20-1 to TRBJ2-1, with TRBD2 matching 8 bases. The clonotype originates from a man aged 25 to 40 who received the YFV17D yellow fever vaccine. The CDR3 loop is CCARDLQTSAYNEQFF. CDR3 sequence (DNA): TGCTGTGCTAGAGATCTTCAGACTAGCGCGTACAATGAGCAGTTCTTC.